This TCR beta chain was observed in a study of PD-1 blockade in classical Hodgkin lymphoma. Study-wide findings and caveats: The study found complete responders had baseline diversity similar to newly diagnosed patients.

Exposure to brentuximab vedotin varied, and each patient had relapsed following autologous stem cell transplantation. As concerns this clone: Its target is unknown.

The CDR3 length is 15 residues. V lost 0 bases, J lost 5 bases, and 4 bases stayed unmatched. From germline, CDR1 is MNHEY and CDR2 SVGAGI. The protocol was immunoSEQ multiplex PCR, while the TCRdb copy is restricted to in-frame clones and leaves out a portion. Here the sample spans approximately 70,000 clones, about 93% being singletons. The specimen comprised peripheral blood mononuclear cells (PBMCs), sampled at baseline. The source is a human donor with classical Hodgkin lymphoma. The gene calls are TRBV6-5 and TRBJ2-4, with 7 nucleotides matching TRBD1. CDR3 protein: CASSYSNQGENIQYF. The CDR3 nucleotides are TGTGCCAGCAGTTACTCGAATCAGGGGGAAAACATTCAGTACTTC.